The 29 T cell receptor beta chains below were found in one sample sequenced in a study of human T cells and chemical hapten exposure. TCRdb re-called the RACE reads with MiXCR, one entry per CDR3 protein. This table holds a few hundred thousand distinct CDR3 sequences, more than 5% found once. As for time point: patch test 2, 6 weeks after DPC sensitization. As to treatment: therapeutic diphenylcyclopropenone sensitization with weekly scalp DPC. The sample here was whole blood, taken in connection with sensitization to the hapten diphenylcyclopropenone (DPC). The receptors shown here come from a woman aged 18-29 years with alopecia areata. Some clones in this sample may be carry-over from other donors' samples.

This clonotype has ten or more counts. The rearrangement links TRBV5-6 to TRBJ1-5; no clear D. V was shortened by 3 bases and J by 9 bases, with 10 bases between the two germline ends. Germline loops: CDR1 SGHDT, CDR2 YYEEEE. The CDR3 covers 12 residues. CDR3 region: CASSSGPGPQHF. The CDR3, as DNA: TGTGCCAGCAGCTCCGGACCTGGGCCCCAGCATTTT.

This clonotype was counted many times. This chain uses TRBV27 with TRBJ1-1, with no clear D. CDR1 is MNHEY, CDR2 SMNVEV, per germline (reference sequence). V lost 4 bases and J lost 4, with 16 bases in between. This CDR3 spans 15 amino acids. CDR3 protein: CASSSGNRWGTEAFF. In DNA form, the CDR3 reads TGTGCCAGCAGTTCGGGAAATAGGTGGGGCACTGAAGCTTTCTTT.

The rearrangement uses TRBV6-2 or TRBV6-3 and TRBJ1-5; a weak D match, TRBD1 (6 bases). Trimming took off 0 bases at V and 7 bases at J, with 13 bases between the two ends. The CDR3 consists of 15 residues. Germline V gene sequence: CDR1 MNHEY, CDR2 SVGEGT. This CDR3 reads CASSYSSRGGQPQHF. The CDR3 DNA is TGTGCCAGCAGTTACTCCAGTCGAGGGGGGCAGCCCCAGCATTTT.

This clonotype was observed a handful of times. The chain carries TRBV4-1 and TRBJ1-5; TRBD1 agrees at 10 bases. The CDR3 contains 16 residues. After removal of 0 bases from V and 5 bases from J, the junction contained 4 bases not matched to a gene. Germline CDR1 is MGHRA and CDR2 is YSYEKL. The CDR3 DNA reads as TGCGCCAGCAGCCAAGATGGGACAGGGGCAGATCAGCCCCAGCATTTT. Encoded protein: CASSQDGTGADQPQHF.

In its sample, this clonotype was seen many times. The V and J genes are TRBV12-3 or TRBV12-4 and TRBJ1-2, with 7 nucleotides matching TRBD1. This CDR3 contains 12 residues. V shed 7 bases, J shed 2 bases, and the junction held 1 base outside the gene matches. CDR3 in DNA: TGTGCCAGCATAGGGGGCAACTATGGCTACACCTTC. This codes for CASIGGNYGYTF.

This clonotype was observed many times. The chain carries TRBV28 and TRBJ1-1, with no clear D. V was cut by 2 bases and J by 8 bases, with 6 bases left in between. The CDR3 extends over 11 amino acids. The germline CDR1 and CDR2 sequences are MDHEN and SYDVKM. This CDR3 is CASSLEREAFF. Here the CDR3 DNA reads TGTGCCAGCAGTTTAGAGAGGGAAGCTTTCTTT.

At least ten counts were recorded for this clonotype. The J gene is TRBJ2-1, the V gene TRBV12-3 or TRBV12-4; unclear D gene. The length of the CDR3 is 12 residues. Trimming pared 3 bases from V and 8 bases from J, leaving 8 bases between. As DNA, the CDR3 is TGTGCCAGCAGTTTCATCCCTGATGAGCAGTTCTTC. As protein: CASSFIPDEQFF.

This clonotype was detected a few times. Written as DNA, the CDR3 is TGCAGTGCTAGACTGTTGTGGTCCCAGTTCCGGGACAGGGAGAACGAGCAGTACTTC. It codes for CSARLLWSQFRDRENEQYF. The chain couples TRBV20-1 to TRBJ2-7; TRBD1 matches at 9 bases. This CDR3 is 19 amino acids long. In germline, CDR1 is DFQATT, CDR2 SNEGSKA (reference sequence). Unmatched junction bases numbered 22, after V lost 2 bases and J lost 5 bases.

The chain is built from TRBV12-3 or TRBV12-4 and TRBJ1-2; D remains ambiguous. V lost 5 bases and J 4 bases, leaving 17 bases between the germline ends. This CDR3 region has 15 residues. CDR3 in amino acids: CASSNNGGPAYGYTF. CDR3 nucleotide sequence: TGTGCCAGCAGTAACAATGGAGGCCCGGCCTATGGCTACACCTTC.

The sample holds a few counts of this clonotype. This chain links TRBV7-3 with TRBJ2-6; D is possibly TRBD2 (6 bases). Trimming shortened V by 1 base and J by 1 base, and 8 bases separated the two germline ends. Germline V lookup: CDR1 SGHTA, CDR2 FQGTGA. CDR3 length equals 16 residues. The CDR3 loop reads CASSLSSGSGANVLTF. DNA for the CDR3: TGTGCCAGCAGCTTAAGTAGCGGATCTGGGGCCAACGTCCTGACTTTC.

This clonotype was seen only a few times. CDR3 residues: CASSTWTLDPLHF. In DNA form, the CDR3 reads TGTGCCAGCAGTACTTGGACCCTAGACCCCCTCCACTTT. J is TRBJ1-6 and V is TRBV27; D gene uncertain. Trimming pared 5 bases from V and 13 bases from J, leaving 15 bases between. There are 13 residues in the CDR3. Germline V gene data show CDR1 as MNHEY and CDR2 as SMNVEV (reference sequence).

The rearrangement links TRBV20-1 to TRBJ1-1, with 8 positions matching TRBD1. Per germline, CDR1 DFQATT and CDR2 SNEGSKA (reference sequence). This CDR3 has 14 amino acids. Trimming took 3 bases from V and 1 from J; bases not matched to a gene: 4. As DNA, the CDR3 is TGCAGTGCTAGGGGTGGGACAGGGAACACTGAAGCTTTCTTT. This gives the protein CSARGGTGNTEAFF.

This clonotype has only a few counts. This may come from a read error, since a much larger clone is one base off. This rearrangement joins TRBV7-2 to TRBJ2-3; D not resolved. The length of the CDR3 is 12 residues. Germline assignment: CDR1 SGHTA and CDR2 FQGNSA. V lost 2 bases to trimming and J lost 3 bases, with 3 bases between them. The CDR3 loop reads CASSLMTDTQYF. CDR3 bases: TGTGCCAGCAGCTTAATGACAGATACGCAGTATTTT.

The rearrangement uses TRBV6-2 or TRBV6-3 and TRBJ2-2; maybe TRBD1 (6 bases). Germline V gene sequence: CDR1 MNHEY, CDR2 SVGEGT. The CDR3 totals 16 residues. Trimming removed 8 bases at V and 1 base at J, with 17 bases between. For the CDR3, the DNA is TGTGCCAGCCACTACGTGGGGGCCTTGAACACCGGGGAGCTGTTTTTT. Its translation: CASHYVGALNTGELFF.

This chain uses TRBV5-5 with TRBJ2-1; weak D call: TRBD1 (6 bases). This CDR3 comprises 14 residues. Germline V gives CDR1 SGHKS, CDR2 YYEKEE (reference sequence). Trimming removed 0 bases from V and 9 bases from J, with 13 bases in between. As DNA, the CDR3 is TGTGCCAGCAGCTTGGGCCCAGGGGCGGGTGAGCAGTTCTTC. Residues: CASSLGPGAGEQFF.

Many counts were recorded for this clonotype. This chain connects TRBV21-1 to TRBJ1-1; the table calls TRBD1, which could not be checked here. TRBV21-1 is described as a pseudogene. This CDR3 contains 19 residues. In DNA form, the CDR3 reads TGTGCCAGCCCCTTTGGTGGCAATCCCCCACGACCACCGAACACTGAAGCTTTCTTT. Protein sequence: CASPFGGNPPRPPNTEAFF.

Only a few counts were recorded for this clonotype. The chain's CDR3 is CSVRDGDNQPQHF. Here the CDR3 DNA reads TGCAGTGTTAGGGACGGTGACAATCAGCCCCAGCATTTT. The chain employs TRBV20-1 and TRBJ1-5; possibly TRBD1 for D (5 bases). Germline CDR1 and CDR2: DFQATT and SNEGSKA (reference sequence). The CDR3 length is 13 residues. V shed 7 bases and J shed 3 bases, with 13 bases lying between them.

The genes are TRBV27 and TRBJ1-1; TRBD1 aligns across 10 bases. Germline lookup yields CDR1 MNHEY and CDR2 SMNVEV (reference sequence). The CDR3 has 16 residues. V trimming: 4 bases; J trimming: 4 bases; junction bases outside the gene matches: 9. The chain's CDR3 is CASSYPDRGLGTEAFF. In DNA form, the CDR3 reads TGTGCCAGCAGTTATCCGGACAGGGGGTTGGGCACTGAAGCTTTCTTT.

This chain connects TRBV7-9 to TRBJ2-7; D possibly corresponds to TRBD2 (6 bases). Trimming pared 5 bases from V and 3 bases from J, leaving 11 bases between. This CDR3 has 13 amino acids. Germline loops: CDR1 SEHNR, CDR2 FQNEAQ (reference sequence). The CDR3 sequence: CASSQKTSYEQYF. CDR3 in DNA: TGTGCCAGCAGCCAGAAGACTAGCTACGAGCAGTACTTC. The variable domain in full, completed from reference TRBV7-9 and TRBJ2-7, reads DTGVSQNPRHKITKRGQNVTFRCDPISEHNRLYWYRQTLGQGPEFLTYFQNEAQLEKSRLLSDRFSAERPKGSFSTLEIQRTEQGDSAMYLCASSQKTSYEQYFGPGTRLTVT.

This clonotype has only a few counts. The chain is built from TRBV7-2 and TRBJ1-5; D unclear. The germline V gene encodes CDR1 SGHTA and CDR2 FQGNSA. V was shortened by 5 bases and J by 3 bases, with 11 bases between the two germline ends. CDR3 size: 14 residues. Here the CDR3 reads CASSPSRDNQPQHF. CDR3 sequence (DNA): TGTGCCAGCAGCCCATCTCGAGACAATCAGCCCCAGCATTTT.

This clonotype was counted ten times or more. The V call is TRBV28, the J call TRBJ1-2; D is undetermined. The length of the CDR3 is 15 residues. In germline, CDR1 is MDHEN, CDR2 SYDVKM. The V end was cut by 8 bases, the J end by 1 base, with 17 bases between. The CDR3 sequence is CASFGSDRSNYGYTF. CDR3 DNA: TGTGCCAGCTTCGGCTCGGACCGGAGTAACTATGGCTACACCTTC.

This sequence joins TRBV11-3 and TRBJ2-7, with D possibly TRBD1 on 5 matching bases. The CDR3 consists of 13 residues. The V gene's germline CDR1 is SGHNT and CDR2 YENEEA. The ends were cut back, 5 bases at V and 3 bases at J, with 11 bases in the middle. The DNA of the CDR3 is TGTGCCAGCAGCGGGGCCCACGGCTACGAGCAGTACTTC. Encoded protein: CASSGAHGYEQYF.

This clonotype has a count of ten or more. The chain joins TRBV4-3 to TRBJ1-5; D unclear. Germline-derived CDR1 and CDR2 are LGHNA and YSLEER. The ends were cut back, 0 bases at V and 0 bases at J, with 6 bases in the middle. The CDR3 contains 15 residues. The CDR3 bases are TGCGCCAGCAGCCAAGATGAGGATAGCAATCAGCCCCAGCATTTT. This translates into CASSQDEDSNQPQHF.

The table lists this clonotype with many counts. J is TRBJ1-2 and V is TRBV3-1, with 8 bases identical to TRBD1. The CDR3 totals 15 residues. With V trimmed by 3 bases and J by 5 bases, 8 bases remained unmatched. The germline V gene has CDR1 LGHDT and CDR2 YNNKEL (reference sequence). As DNA, the CDR3 is TGTGCCAGCAGCCAGCGGGACAGGAACCTATATGGCTACACCTTC. This sequence encodes CASSQRDRNLYGYTF.

This chain uses TRBV7-9 with TRBJ1-1; no reliable D call. V was cut by 2 bases and J by 9 bases, with 13 bases left in between. The V gene's germline CDR1 is SEHNR and CDR2 FQNEAQ (reference sequence). The CDR3 is 13 residues long. The CDR3 spells CASSLRDVGKAFF. CDR3 coding DNA: TGTGCCAGCAGCTTACGTGACGTGGGGAAAGCTTTCTTT.

This clonotype was detected ten times or more. The chain links TRBV28 to TRBJ1-2, with 9 bases that match TRBD1. The J segment lost 4 bases and the V segment lost 6 bases, leaving 6 bases of the junction unmatched. This CDR3 spans 14 amino acids. The V gene's germline CDR1 is MDHEN and CDR2 SYDVKM. The CDR3 bases are TGTGCCAGCAGGGTAGGGACAGGGCGCTATGGCTACACCTTC. Translated, it gives CASRVGTGRYGYTF.

This clonotype was seen repeatedly, ten times or more. V is TRBV6-5 and J is TRBJ1-5; D might be TRBD1 (5 bases). The CDR3 loop spans 14 amino acids. Looked up from germline, CDR1 is MNHEY and CDR2 is SVGAGI. V dropped 5 bases and J dropped 1 base, with 9 bases sitting between them. The CDR3 bases are TGTGCCAGCAGTCGGGGGGAGAGCAATCAGCCCCAGCATTTT. As protein: CASSRGESNQPQHF.

This clonotype was observed at least ten times. This chain uses TRBV29-1 with TRBJ1-1; D perhaps matches TRBD1 (5 bases). The CDR3 has 13 amino acids. The germline V gene has CDR1 SQVTM and CDR2 ANQGSEA. Deletions cut 6 bases from V and 3 bases from J, with 14 bases between. The CDR3 nucleotides read TGCAGCGTCGTGAGAGGGGCGGACACTGAAGCTTTCTTT. Translating it yields CSVVRGADTEAFF. The whole variable domain, remainder taken from reference TRBV29-1 and TRBJ1-1, is SAVISQKPSRDICQRGTSLTIQCQVDSQVTMMFWYRQQPGQSLTLIATANQGSEATYESGFVIDKFPISRPNLTFSTLTVSNMSPEDSSIYLCSVVRGADTEAFFGQGTRLTVV.

This clonotype was counted ten times or more. This chain connects TRBV10-3 to TRBJ2-2; 7 bases agree with TRBD1. J gave up 4 bases and V 1 base, and 9 bases lay outside the gene matches. CDR1 is ENHRY and CDR2 is SYGVKD in the germline V gene. The CDR3 loop spans 17 amino acids. The CDR3 DNA sequence: TGTGCCATCAGTGAGTTCCAGACAGGGAGCGGCACCGGGGAGCTGTTTTTT. Translating it yields CAISEFQTGSGTGELFF.